The 2 T cell receptor beta chains in this list originate from one sample, sequenced in a study of early T cells in non-severe SARS-CoV-2 infection. MiXCR, applied by TCRdb to the 5' RACE reads, yields one record per CDR3 protein. The table records 55,000 to 80,000 distinct CDR3 sequences, almost 9% of them present only once. Material: whole blood, obtained at baseline. The source is an adult who was a healthcare worker with PCR-confirmed SARS-CoV-2 infection or an uninfected control (not recorded which).

V is TRBV29-1 and J is TRBJ2-1; TRBD2 matches at 11 bases. Germline CDR1 reads SQVTM; CDR2 reads ANQGSEA. The CDR3 consists of 15 residues. The V segment lost 4 bases and the J segment 6 bases; nucleotides outside the gene matches: 8. CDR3 DNA: TGCAGCGTTGGAGATAGCGGGAGGGTTCGCAATGAGCAGTTCTTC. Amino acid sequence: CSVGDSGRVRNEQFF.

In this sample, this clonotype turned up many times. V usage is TRBV10-2 and J usage is TRBJ1-2, with D maybe TRBD1 (5 bases). V lost 3 bases and J 0 bases, leaving 20 bases between the germline ends. Germline V gene data show CDR1 as WSHSY and CDR2 as SAAADI. The CDR3 extends over 18 amino acids. The chain's CDR3 is CASSDTGPRDGSNYGYTF. CDR3 coding DNA: TGCGCCAGCAGTGACACTGGCCCACGGGACGGATCTAACTATGGCTACACCTTC.